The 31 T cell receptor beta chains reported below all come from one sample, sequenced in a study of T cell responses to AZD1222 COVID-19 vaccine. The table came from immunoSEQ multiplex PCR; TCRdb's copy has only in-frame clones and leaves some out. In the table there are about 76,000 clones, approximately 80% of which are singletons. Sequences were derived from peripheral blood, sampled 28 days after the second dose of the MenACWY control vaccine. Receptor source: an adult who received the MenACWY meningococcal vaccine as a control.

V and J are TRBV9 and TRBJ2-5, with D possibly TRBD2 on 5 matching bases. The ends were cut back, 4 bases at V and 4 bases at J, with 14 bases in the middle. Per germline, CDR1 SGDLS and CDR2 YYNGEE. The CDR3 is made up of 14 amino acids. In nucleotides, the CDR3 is TGTGCCAGCAGCCCTGGAAGGGCGGGAGAGACCCAGTACTTC. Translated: CASSPGRAGETQYF.

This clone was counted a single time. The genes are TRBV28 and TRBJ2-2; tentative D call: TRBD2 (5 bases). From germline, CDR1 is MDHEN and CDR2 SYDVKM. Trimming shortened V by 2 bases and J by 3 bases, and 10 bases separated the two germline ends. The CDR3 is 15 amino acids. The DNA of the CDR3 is TGTGCCAGCAGTTTAGAGGGTTTGGACACCGGGGAGCTGTTTTTT. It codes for CASSLEGLDTGELFF. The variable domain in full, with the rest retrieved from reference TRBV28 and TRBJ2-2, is DVKVTQSSRYLVKRTGEKVFLECVQDMDHENMFWYRQDPGLGLRLIYFSYDVKMKEKGDIPEGYSVSREKKERFSLILESASTNQTSMYLCASSLEGLDTGELFFGEGSRLTVL.

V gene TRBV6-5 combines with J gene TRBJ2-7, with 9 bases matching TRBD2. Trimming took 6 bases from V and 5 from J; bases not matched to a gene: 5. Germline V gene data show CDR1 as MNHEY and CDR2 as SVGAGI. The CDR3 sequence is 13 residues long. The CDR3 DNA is TGTGCCAGCAGACCCGGGACTAGCAACGAGCAGTACTTC. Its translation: CASRPGTSNEQYF.

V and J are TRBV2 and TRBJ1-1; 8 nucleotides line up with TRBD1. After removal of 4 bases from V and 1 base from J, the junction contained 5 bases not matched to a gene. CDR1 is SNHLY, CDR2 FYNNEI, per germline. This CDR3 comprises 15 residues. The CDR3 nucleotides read TGTGCCAGCAGTGCCGGACAGGGCAGGAACACTGAAGCTTTCTTT. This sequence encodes CASSAGQGRNTEAFF.

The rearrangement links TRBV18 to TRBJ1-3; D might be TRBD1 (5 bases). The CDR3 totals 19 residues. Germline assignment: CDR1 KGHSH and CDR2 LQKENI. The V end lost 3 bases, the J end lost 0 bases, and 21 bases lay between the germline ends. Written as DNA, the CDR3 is TGTGCCAGCTCACCGACGGGACTCTCGATCACAAGCTCTGGAAACACCATATATTTT. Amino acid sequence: CASSPTGLSITSSGNTIYF.

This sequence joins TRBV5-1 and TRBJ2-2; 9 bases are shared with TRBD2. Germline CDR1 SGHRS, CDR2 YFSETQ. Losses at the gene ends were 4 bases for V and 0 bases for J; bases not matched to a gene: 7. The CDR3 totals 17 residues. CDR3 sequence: CASSRGLAGSNTGELFF. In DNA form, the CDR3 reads TGCGCCAGCAGCCGGGGCCTAGCGGGATCGAACACCGGGGAGCTGTTTTTT.

The CDR3 DNA reads TGTGCCAGCAGTTTTAAGAGGAGGGAGACCCAGTACTTC. The encoded protein is CASSFKRRETQYF. The gene calls are TRBV12-3 or TRBV12-4 and TRBJ2-5; D perhaps matches TRBD2 (5 bases). The ends were cut back, 3 bases at V and 5 bases at J, with 10 bases in the middle. The CDR3 has 13 amino acids.

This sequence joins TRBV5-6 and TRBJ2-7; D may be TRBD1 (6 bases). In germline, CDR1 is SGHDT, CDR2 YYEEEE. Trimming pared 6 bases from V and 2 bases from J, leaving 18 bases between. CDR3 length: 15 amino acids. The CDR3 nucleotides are TGTGCCAGCAACCCCTGGGGGCGCTCGGCCTACGAGCAGTACTTC. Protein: CASNPWGRSAYEQYF.

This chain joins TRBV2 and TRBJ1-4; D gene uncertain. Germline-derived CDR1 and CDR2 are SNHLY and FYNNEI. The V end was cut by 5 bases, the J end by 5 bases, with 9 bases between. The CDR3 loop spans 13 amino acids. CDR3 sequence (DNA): TGTGCCAGCAGTACGGCCCCGAATGAAAAACTGTTTTTT. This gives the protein CASSTAPNEKLFF.

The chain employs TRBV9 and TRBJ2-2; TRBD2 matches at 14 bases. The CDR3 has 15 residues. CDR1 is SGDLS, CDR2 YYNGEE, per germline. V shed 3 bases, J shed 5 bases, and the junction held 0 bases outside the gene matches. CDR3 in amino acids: CASSGTSGGTGELFF. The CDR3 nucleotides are TGTGCCAGCAGCGGGACTAGCGGGGGGACCGGGGAGCTGTTTTTT.

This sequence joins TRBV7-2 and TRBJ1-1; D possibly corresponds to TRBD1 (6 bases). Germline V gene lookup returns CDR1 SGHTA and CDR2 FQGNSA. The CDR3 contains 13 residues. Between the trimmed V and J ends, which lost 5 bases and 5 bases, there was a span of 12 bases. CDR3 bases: TGTGCCAGCAGCGCGTACAGGGAGACTGAAGCTTTCTTT. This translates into CASSAYRETEAFF.

The CDR3 protein is CASRVSRNTEAFF. The CDR3 DNA reads as TGTGCCAGCAGAGTCAGCAGGAACACTGAAGCTTTCTTT. V usage is TRBV6-5 and J usage is TRBJ1-1; D ambiguous. V lost 6 bases and J lost 1, with 9 bases in between. Germline lookup yields CDR1 MNHEY and CDR2 SVGAGI. The CDR3 has 13 amino acids.

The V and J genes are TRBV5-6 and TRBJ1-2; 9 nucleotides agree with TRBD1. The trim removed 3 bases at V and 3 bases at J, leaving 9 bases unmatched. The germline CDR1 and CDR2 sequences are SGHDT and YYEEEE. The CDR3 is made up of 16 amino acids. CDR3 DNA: TGTGCCAGCAGCTCAACCGGACAGGGGTTGTACTATGGCTACACCTTC. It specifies CASSSTGQGLYYGYTF.

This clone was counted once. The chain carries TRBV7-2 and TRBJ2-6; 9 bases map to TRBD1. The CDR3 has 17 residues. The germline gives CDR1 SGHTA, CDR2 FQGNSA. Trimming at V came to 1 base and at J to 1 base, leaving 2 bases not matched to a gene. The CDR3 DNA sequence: TGTGCCAGCAGCTTAGTGGGACAGGGTTCTGGGGCCAACGTCCTGACTTTC. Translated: CASSLVGQGSGANVLTF.

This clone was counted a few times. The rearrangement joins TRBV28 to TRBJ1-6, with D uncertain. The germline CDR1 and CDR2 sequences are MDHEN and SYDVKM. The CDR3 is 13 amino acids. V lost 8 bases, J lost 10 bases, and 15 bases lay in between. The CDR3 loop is CASAGGVGSPLHF. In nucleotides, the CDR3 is TGTGCCAGCGCCGGAGGCGTGGGCTCACCCCTCCACTTT.

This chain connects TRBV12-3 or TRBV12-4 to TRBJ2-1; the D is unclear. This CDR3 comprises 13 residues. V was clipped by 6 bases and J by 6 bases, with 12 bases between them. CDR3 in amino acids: CASSSRVGNEQFF. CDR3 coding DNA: TGTGCCAGCAGCTCTAGGGTCGGCAATGAGCAGTTCTTC.

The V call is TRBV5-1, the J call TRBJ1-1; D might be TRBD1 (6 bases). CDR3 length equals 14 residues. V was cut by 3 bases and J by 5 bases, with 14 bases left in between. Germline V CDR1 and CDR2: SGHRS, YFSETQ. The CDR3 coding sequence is TGCGCCAGCAGCTACTTAGGGGGGGCGACTGAAGCTTTCTTT. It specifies CASSYLGGATEAFF.

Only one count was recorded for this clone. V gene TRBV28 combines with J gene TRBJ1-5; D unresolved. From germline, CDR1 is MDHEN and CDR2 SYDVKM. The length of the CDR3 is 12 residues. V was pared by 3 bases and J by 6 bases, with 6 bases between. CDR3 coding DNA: TGTGCCAGCAGTTTGGGCCCTCAGCCCCAGCATTTT. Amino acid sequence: CASSLGPQPQHF.

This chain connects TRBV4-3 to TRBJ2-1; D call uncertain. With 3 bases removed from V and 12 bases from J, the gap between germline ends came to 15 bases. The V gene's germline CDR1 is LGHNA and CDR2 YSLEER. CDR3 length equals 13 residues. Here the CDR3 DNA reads TGCGCCAGCAGCCAGACCCCGGGCGTTTGGCAGTTCTTC. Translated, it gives CASSQTPGVWQFF.

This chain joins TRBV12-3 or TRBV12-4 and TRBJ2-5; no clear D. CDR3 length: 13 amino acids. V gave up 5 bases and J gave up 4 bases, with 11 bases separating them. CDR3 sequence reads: CASSLRARETQYF. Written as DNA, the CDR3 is TGTGCCAGCAGTCTCCGAGCGAGAGAGACCCAGTACTTC.

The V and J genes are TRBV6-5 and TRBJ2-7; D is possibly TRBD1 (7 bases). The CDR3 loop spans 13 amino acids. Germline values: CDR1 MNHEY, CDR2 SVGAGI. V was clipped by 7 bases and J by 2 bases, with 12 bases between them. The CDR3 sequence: CASTQGGTYEQYF. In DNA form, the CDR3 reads TGTGCCAGCACCCAGGGGGGTACCTACGAGCAGTACTTC.

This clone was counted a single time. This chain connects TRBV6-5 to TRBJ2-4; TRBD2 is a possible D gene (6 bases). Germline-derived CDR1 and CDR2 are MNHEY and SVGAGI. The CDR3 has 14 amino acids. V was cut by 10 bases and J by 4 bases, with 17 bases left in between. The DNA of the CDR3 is TGTGCCACTAAATCTGACGGGAGTAAAAACATTCAGTACTTC. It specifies CATKSDGSKNIQYF.

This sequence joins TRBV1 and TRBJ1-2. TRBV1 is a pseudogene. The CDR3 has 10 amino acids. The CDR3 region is CTSSQDGYTF. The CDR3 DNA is TGCACCAGCAGCCAAGATGGCTACACCTTC.

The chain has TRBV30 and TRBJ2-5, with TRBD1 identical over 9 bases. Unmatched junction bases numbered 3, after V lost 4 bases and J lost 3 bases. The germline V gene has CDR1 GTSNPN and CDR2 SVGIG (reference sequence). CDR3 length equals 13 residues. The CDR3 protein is CAWMTGGEETQYF. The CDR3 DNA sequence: TGTGCCTGGATGACAGGGGGGGAAGAGACCCAGTACTTC.

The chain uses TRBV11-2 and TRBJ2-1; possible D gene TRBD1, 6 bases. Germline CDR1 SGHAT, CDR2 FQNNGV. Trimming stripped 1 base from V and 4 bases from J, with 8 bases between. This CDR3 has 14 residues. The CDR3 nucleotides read TGTGCCAGCAGCTTAGCCGGACAGTACAATGAGCAGTTCTTC. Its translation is CASSLAGQYNEQFF.

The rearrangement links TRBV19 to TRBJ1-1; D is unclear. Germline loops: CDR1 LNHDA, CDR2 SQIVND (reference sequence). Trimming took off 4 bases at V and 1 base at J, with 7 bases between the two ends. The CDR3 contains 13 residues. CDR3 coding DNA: TGTGCCAGTAGTACTTCCAAGAACACTGAAGCTTTCTTT. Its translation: CASSTSKNTEAFF.

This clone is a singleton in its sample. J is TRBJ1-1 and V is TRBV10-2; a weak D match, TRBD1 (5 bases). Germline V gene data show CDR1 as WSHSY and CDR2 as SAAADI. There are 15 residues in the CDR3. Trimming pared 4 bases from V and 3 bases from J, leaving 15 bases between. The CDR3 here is CASSVGGAGDTEAFF. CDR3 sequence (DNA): TGCGCCAGCAGTGTGGGAGGGGCCGGTGACACTGAAGCTTTCTTT.

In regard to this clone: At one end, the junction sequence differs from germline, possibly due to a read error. This CDR3 reads CASSIGQETQYF. CDR3 bases: TGTGCCAGTAGCATAGGCCAGGAGACCCAGTACTTC. The chain carries TRBV19 and TRBJ2-5, with D unclear. From germline, CDR1 is LNHDA and CDR2 SQIVND (reference sequence). The CDR3 totals 12 residues.

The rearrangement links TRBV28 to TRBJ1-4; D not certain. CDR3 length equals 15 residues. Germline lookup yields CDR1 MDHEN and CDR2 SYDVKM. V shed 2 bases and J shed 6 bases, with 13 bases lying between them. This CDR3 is CASSLMDPGDEKLFF. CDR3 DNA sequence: TGTGCCAGCAGTTTAATGGACCCTGGGGATGAAAAACTGTTTTTT.

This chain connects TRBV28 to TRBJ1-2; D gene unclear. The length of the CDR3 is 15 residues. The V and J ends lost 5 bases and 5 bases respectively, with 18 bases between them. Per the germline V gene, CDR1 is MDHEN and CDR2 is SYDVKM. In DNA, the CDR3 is TGTGCCAGCAGTCCCGTGGCAGGATGGGAGTATGGCTACACCTTC. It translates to CASSPVAGWEYGYTF.

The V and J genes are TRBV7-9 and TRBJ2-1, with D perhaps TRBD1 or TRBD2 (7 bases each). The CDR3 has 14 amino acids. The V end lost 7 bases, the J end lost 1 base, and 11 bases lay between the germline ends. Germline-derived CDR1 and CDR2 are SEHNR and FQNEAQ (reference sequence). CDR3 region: CASTQGGSYNEQFF. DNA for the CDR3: TGTGCCAGCACCCAGGGGGGGTCCTACAATGAGCAGTTCTTC.